The rows below give T cell receptor beta chains drawn from one sample of a study of cytomegalovirus exposure and HLA in healthy donors. The assay was immunoSEQ multiplex PCR, and TCRdb's table has in-frame clones only and misses some. The sample lists about 130,000 clones, approximately 78% seen once, with approximately 10% in the top ten. Sequenced sample: PBMCs. These receptors all come from a man younger than 40 in good health and CMV-seropositive. Each CDR3 is given with its conserved first and last residue. D genes are given only for firm matches. Not every row has a clone size; where given, it reads once, few, many or a size class.

TRBV2,TRBJ2-7,.,.,CASSGLGGSYEQYF,TGTGCCAGCAGTGGCCTGGGGGGCTCCTACGAGCAGTACTTC
TRBV6-6,TRBJ2-2,.,.,CASSYSRAIGELFF,TGTGCCAGCAGTTACTCTAGAGCGATCGGGGAGCTGTTTTTT
TRBV5-1,TRBJ2-3,.,TRBD2,CASSLVGLTSATDTQYF,TGCGCCAGCAGCTTGGTCGGGTTGACTAGCGCCACAGATACGCAGTATTTT
TRBV7-2,TRBJ2-2,.,.,CASSLIGGQNTGELFF,TGTGCCAGCAGCTTAATTGGCGGCCAGAACACCGGGGAGCTGTTTTTT
TRBV6-1,TRBJ2-2,.,TRBD2,CASSEQLAGLTGELFF,TGTGCCAGCAGTGAACAACTAGCGGGTCTCACCGGGGAGCTGTTTTTT
TRBV11-2,TRBJ1-4,.,TRBD1,CASSFRQGAFNEKLFF,TGTGCCAGCAGCTTTCGGCAGGGGGCATTCAATGAAAAACTGTTTTTT
TRBV7-2,TRBJ2-7,.,TRBD1,CASSPSGQGTYEQYF,TGTGCCAGCAGCCCCTCCGGACAGGGGACCTACGAGCAGTACTTC
TRBV11-3,TRBJ2-2,few,TRBD1,CASSLGPGQGSTGELFF,TGTGCCAGCAGCTTAGGTCCGGGACAGGGTAGTACCGGGGAGCTGTTTTTT
TRBV6-5,TRBJ2-2,few,.,CASSPDWNTGELFF,TGTGCCAGCAGTCCGGACTGGAACACCGGGGAGCTGTTTTTT
TRBV6-5,TRBJ1-5,once,.,CASSYSLRQPQHF,TGTGCCAGCAGTTACTCCTTGCGTCAGCCCCAGCATTTT
TRBV18,TRBJ2-1,.,TRBD2,CASSPELAGGNYNEQFF,TGTGCCAGCTCACCGGAACTAGCGGGAGGGAACTACAATGAGCAGTTCTTC
TRBV10-1,TRBJ2-1,.,TRBD2,CASSETSGRGYNEQFF,TGCGCCAGCAGTGAGACTAGCGGGAGGGGGTACAATGAGCAGTTCTTC
TRBV2,TRBJ2-5,few,.,CASSLDYRETQYF,TGTGCCAGCAGCTTAGACTATCGGGAGACCCAGTACTTC
TRBV19,TRBJ2-7,.,TRBD1,CASSVGQNYEQYF,TGTGCCAGTAGTGTGGGACAGAACTACGAGCAGTACTTC
TRBV28,TRBJ2-7,.,TRBD1,CASSSPSGQGSYEQYF,TGTGCCAGCAGTTCTCCGTCAGGACAGGGGTCCTACGAGCAGTACTTC
TRBV2,TRBJ2-7,.,TRBD2,CASSAGGSTYEQYF,TGTGCCAGCAGTGCGGGCGGGAGCACCTACGAGCAGTACTTC
TRBV5-1,TRBJ2-1,.,.,CASSPQPGGGSYNEQFF,TGCGCCAGCAGCCCGCAGCCCGGAGGAGGGTCTTACAATGAGCAGTTCTTC
TRBV4-3,TRBJ2-2,.,TRBD2,CASSQAVGGPGLAGGPFGELFF,TGCGCCAGCAGCCAAGCGGTGGGAGGCCCGGGACTAGCGGGAGGGCCCTTCGGGGAGCTGTTTTTT
TRBV29-1,TRBJ2-7,.,.,CSVEADYSYEQYF,TGCAGCGTTGAAGCAGATTACTCCTACGAGCAGTACTTC
TRBV7-9,TRBJ2-7,once,TRBD2,CASSTPQGLAGGETYEQYF,TGTGCCAGCAGCACACCCCAGGGGCTAGCGGGAGGGGAAACCTACGAGCAGTACTTC
TRBV11-1,TRBJ1-4,.,.,CASSRGQRGNEKLFF,TGTGCCAGCAGCCGCGGACAGAGGGGAAATGAAAAACTGTTTTTT
TRBV7-9,TRBJ2-7,.,.,CASSTVTALYEQYF,TGTGCCAGCAGTACCGTCACAGCACTCTACGAGCAGTACTTC
TRBV27,TRBJ1-2,.,TRBD1,CASSLTGQGNRTF,TGTGCCAGCAGTTTAACGGGACAGGGGAATCGCACCTTC
TRBV29-1,TRBJ2-2,.,.,CSVEAASGLTGELFF,TGCAGCGTTGAAGCGGCCAGCGGGCTCACCGGGGAGCTGTTTTTT
TRBV14,TRBJ2-1,.,TRBD2,CASRRTRAGGAYNEQFF,TGTGCCAGCAGGCGTACTCGAGCGGGAGGGGCATACAATGAGCAGTTCTTC
TRBV28,TRBJ2-7,.,.,CASSFRFSYEQYF,TGTGCCAGCAGTTTCAGGTTCTCCTACGAGCAGTACTTC
TRBV7-7,TRBJ2-7,.,TRBD2,CASSPIRSSGSNPEQYF,TGTGCCAGCAGCCCGATCCGATCTAGCGGGAGTAATCCCGAGCAGTACTTC
TRBV5-1,TRBJ1-5,few,TRBD1,CASSRTGSGNQPQHF,TGCGCCAGCAGTAGGACAGGGTCTGGCAATCAGCCCCAGCATTTT